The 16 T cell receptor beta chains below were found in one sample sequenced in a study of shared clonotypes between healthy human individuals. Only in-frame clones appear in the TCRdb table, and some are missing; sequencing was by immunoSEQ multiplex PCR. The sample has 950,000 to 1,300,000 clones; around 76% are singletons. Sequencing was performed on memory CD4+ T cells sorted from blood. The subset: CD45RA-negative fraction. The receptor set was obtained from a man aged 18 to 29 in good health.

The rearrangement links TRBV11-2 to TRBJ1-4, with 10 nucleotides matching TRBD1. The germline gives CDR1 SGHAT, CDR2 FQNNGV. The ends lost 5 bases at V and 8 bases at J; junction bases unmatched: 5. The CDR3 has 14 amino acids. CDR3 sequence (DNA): TGTGCCAGCAGCAAGGGACAGGGGAACGAAAAACTGTTTTTT. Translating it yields CASSKGQGNEKLFF.

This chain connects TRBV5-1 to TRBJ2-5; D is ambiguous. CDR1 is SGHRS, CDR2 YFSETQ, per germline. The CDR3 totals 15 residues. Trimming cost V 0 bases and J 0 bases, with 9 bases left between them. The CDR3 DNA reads TGCGCCAGCAGCTTGGGAGTTAAGGACCAAGAGACCCAGTACTTC. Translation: CASSLGVKDQETQYF.

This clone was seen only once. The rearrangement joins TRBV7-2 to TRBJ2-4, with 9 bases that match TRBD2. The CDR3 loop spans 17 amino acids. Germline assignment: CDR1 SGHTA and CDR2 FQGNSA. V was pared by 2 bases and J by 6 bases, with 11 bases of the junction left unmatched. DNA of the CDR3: TGTGCCAGCAGCTTAAGTAGGCGGGAGGGCCGGGGAAACATTCAGTACTTC. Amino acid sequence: CASSLSRREGRGNIQYF. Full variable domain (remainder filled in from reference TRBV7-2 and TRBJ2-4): GAGVSQSPSNKVTEKGKDVELRCDPISGHTALYWYRQSLGQGLEFLIYFQGNSAPDKSGLPSDRFSAERTGGSVSTLTIQRTQQEDSAVYLCASSLSRREGRGNIQYFGAGTRLSVL.

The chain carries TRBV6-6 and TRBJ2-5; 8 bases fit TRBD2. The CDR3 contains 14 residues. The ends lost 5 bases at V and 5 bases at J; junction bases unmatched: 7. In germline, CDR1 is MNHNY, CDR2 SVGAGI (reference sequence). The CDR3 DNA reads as TGTGCCAGCAGTGCCTGGGGCGGGGGGGAGACCCAGTACTTC. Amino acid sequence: CASSAWGGGETQYF.

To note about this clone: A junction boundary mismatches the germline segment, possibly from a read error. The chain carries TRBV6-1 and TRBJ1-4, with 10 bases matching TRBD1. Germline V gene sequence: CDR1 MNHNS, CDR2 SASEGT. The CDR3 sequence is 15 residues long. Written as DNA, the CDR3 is TGTGCCAGCAGGGAAGGGACAGGGGCCTATGAAAAACTGTTTTTT. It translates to CASREGTGAYEKLFF.

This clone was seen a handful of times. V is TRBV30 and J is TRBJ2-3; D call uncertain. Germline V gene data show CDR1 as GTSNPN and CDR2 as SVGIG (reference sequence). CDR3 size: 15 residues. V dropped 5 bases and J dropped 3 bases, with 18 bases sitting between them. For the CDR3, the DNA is TGTGCCTGGGACGCCGAGTTTGGTTCAACAGATACGCAGTATTTT. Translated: CAWDAEFGSTDTQYF.

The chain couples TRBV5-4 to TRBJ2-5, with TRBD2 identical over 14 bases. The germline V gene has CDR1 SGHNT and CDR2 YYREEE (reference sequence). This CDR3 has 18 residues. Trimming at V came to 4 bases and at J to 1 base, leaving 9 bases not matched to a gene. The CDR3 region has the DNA TGTGCCAGCAGCATATTTCGGACTAGCGGGGGGTCCCAAGAGACCCAGTACTTC. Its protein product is CASSIFRTSGGSQETQYF.

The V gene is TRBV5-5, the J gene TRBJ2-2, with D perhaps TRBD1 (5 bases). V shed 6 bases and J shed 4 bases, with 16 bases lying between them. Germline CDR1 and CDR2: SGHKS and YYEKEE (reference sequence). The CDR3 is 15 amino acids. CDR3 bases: TGTGCCAGCAACCAAGGGGCGGTTGTCACCGGGGAGCTGTTTTTT. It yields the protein CASNQGAVVTGELFF.

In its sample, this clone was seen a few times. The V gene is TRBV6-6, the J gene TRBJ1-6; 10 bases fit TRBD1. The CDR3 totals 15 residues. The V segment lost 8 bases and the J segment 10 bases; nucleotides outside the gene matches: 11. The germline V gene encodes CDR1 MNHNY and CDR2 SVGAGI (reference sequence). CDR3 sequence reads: CASGETGTGASPLHF. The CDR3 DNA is TGTGCCAGCGGGGAAACCGGGACAGGGGCCTCACCCCTCCACTTT.

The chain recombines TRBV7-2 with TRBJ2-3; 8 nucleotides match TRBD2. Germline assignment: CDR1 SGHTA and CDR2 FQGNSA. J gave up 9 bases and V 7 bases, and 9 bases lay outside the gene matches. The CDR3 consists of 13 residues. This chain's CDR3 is CASKSSGSDTQYF. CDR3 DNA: TGTGCCAGCAAGTCAAGCGGGAGCGACACGCAGTATTTT.

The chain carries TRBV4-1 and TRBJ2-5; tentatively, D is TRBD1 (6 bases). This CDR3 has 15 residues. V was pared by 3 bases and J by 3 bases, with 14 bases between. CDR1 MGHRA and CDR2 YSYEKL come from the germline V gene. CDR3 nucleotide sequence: TGCGCCAGCAGCCAGGGGTCAGGGGCGGAAGAGACCCAGTACTTC. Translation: CASSQGSGAEETQYF.

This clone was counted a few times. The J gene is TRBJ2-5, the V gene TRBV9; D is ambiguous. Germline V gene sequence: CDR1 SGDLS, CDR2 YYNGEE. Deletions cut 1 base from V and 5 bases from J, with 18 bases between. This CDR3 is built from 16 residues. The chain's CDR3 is CASSVFGQDPRETQYF. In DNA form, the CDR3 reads TGTGCCAGCAGCGTATTTGGGCAGGATCCTCGGGAGACCCAGTACTTC.

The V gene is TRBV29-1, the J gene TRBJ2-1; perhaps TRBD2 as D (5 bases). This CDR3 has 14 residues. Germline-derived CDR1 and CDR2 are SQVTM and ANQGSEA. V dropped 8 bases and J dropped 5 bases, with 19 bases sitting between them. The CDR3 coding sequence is TGCAGCAATCTGACTAACGTTAGGGACAATGAGCAGTTCTTC. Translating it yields CSNLTNVRDNEQFF.

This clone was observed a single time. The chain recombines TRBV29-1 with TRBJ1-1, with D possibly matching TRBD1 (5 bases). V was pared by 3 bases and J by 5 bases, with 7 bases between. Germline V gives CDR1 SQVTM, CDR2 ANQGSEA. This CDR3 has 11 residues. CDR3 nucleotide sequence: TGCAGCGTTGACAGGACAACTGAAGCTTTCTTT. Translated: CSVDRTTEAFF.

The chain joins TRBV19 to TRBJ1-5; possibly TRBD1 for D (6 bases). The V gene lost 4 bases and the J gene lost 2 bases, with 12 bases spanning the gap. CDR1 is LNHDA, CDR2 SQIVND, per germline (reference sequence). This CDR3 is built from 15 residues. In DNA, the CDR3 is TGTGCCAGTAGTACCACAGGGCTTGGCAATCAGCCCCAGCATTTT. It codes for CASSTTGLGNQPQHF.

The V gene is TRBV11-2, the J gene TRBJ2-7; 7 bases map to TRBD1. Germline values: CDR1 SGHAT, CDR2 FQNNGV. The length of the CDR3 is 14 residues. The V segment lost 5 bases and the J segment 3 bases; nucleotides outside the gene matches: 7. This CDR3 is CASSIGTANYEQYF. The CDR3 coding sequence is TGTGCCAGCAGCATCGGGACAGCAAACTACGAGCAGTACTTC.